The source of this T cell receptor (beta chain) is a study of T cells after posttransplantation cyclophosphamide (dated by TCRdb to 2015 to 2016). The study in broad terms: Using TRB sequencing, the study followed how the T cell repertoire reconstituted after myeloablative bone marrow transplantation in which posttransplantation cyclophosphamide served as GVHD prophylaxis. Antigen receptor sequencing was done on samples from roughly 38 PTCy-treated patients and from roughly 15 related bone marrow donors of those patients. Blood from every one of the 30 to 40 PTCy patients who had 1-year posttransplant specimens underwent TRB sequencing. In 3 patients, up to about 3 additional blood samples taken between 2 and 5.2 years after transplant also underwent TRB sequencing, as did pretransplant blood from a handful of patients. Because TRA and TRB clonality were tightly correlated in roughly 10 samples, subsequent TCR analyses were focused on TRB only. Public TRB sequences were compared against a database of over 3,000 sequences linked to responses to pathogens, tumor antigens, self-antigens and alloantigens. Study-wide findings and limitations: The TRB repertoires of T cells infiltrating skin or the GI tract showed only limited overlap with the TRB repertoires found in blood. Across fewer than 55 patients, TRB clonality was highly associated with recipient CMV seropositivity and CMV reactivation, and PTCy diversity was similar to diversity in CNI/methotrexate controls. Donor-recipient similarity was low at 1-2 months but rose over the first year, and later blood repertoires were often dominated by donor CD8+ memory clones.

Concerning this clone itself: Its antigen is still unknown. The sample holds no much larger clone one base away, and base qualities are not on file.

Genomic DNA was the input for TRB sequencing, which was run either with the immunoSEQ assay at survey resolution or with the hsTCRB kit. The original methods were these. The immunoSEQ software was used for initial read processing, and the LymphoSeq R package was used for repertoire analyses. Clonality was computed as 1 minus normalized Shannon entropy, and a Gini coefficient was also calculated for each TRB dataset. To infer phenotypes in unsorted samples, TRB sequences from sorted subsets of the recipient or donor were mapped onto the unsorted samples of the same recipient. TCRdb limited this immuneACCESS table to in-frame rearrangements with V and J called. A share of clones is missing; checked studies link under half to unresolved V genes, and the rest is unexplained. V and J calls and clone size follow that table, whereas D and trimming were derived from the DNA. This sample has about 19,000 clones in its table, and roughly 90% of those were observed once. The ten largest clones take up 7.3% of the sample.

The treatment or condition label here, explained by the study, means: high-dose cyclophosphamide on days +3 and +4 as single-agent GVHD prophylaxis. PTCy patients received busulfan and fludarabine conditioning, a related or unrelated marrow graft, and cyclophosphamide on days +3 and +4. The PTCy-treated patients were enrolled in a prospective multi-institutional clinical trial. Mononuclear cells from peripheral blood and bone marrow were separated by Ficoll-Hypaque density centrifugation and then cryopreserved. Per the germline V gene, SGHDT is the CDR1 and YYEEEE is the CDR2. The V and J ends are trimmed by 0 bases and 2 bases, leaving 10 bases between them. Including cysteine and phenylalanine, the CDR3 has 15 amino acids. Solely the CDR3 DNA is kept, with 45 bases framed from the first base.

This clonotype was obtained from a female patient between 35 and 55 years old who received an allogeneic stem cell transplant from a related donor, was CMV-positive, and had no GVHD. Some T cells may derive from the graft donor when a transplant has been performed. The sample here was PBMCs, taken after allogeneic stem cell transplant with posttransplant cyclophosphamide. Rearrangement joined TRBV5-6 to TRBJ2-3; a tentative D call is TRBD2 (6 bases match). The CDR3 protein is CASSLEAGFTDTQYF. The nucleotides read TGTGCCAGCAGCTTGGAGGCGGGATTCACAGATACGCAGTATTTT.